The 18 T cell receptor beta chains below come from one sample, sequenced in a study of shared clonotypes between healthy human individuals. Measured with immunoSEQ multiplex PCR; TCRdb has only the in-frame clones, and not every one. The repertoire consists of 630,000 or so clones, with roughly 98% occurring once and the leading ten covering roughly 0.29%. Only CD45RO-negative cells positively selected for CCR7 counted as naive CD8 cells, so terminally differentiated effector memory CD45RA+ cells were excluded. The sequencing input was naive CD8+ T cells sorted from blood. These receptors were obtained from a man aged 25 to 40 in good health.

V gene TRBV5-1 combines with J gene TRBJ1-1; 7 bases are a match to TRBD1. J lost 0 bases, V lost 4 bases, and 6 bases had no gene match. Germline V lookup: CDR1 SGHRS, CDR2 YFSETQ. The CDR3 sequence is 15 residues long. The CDR3 region has the DNA TGCGCCAGCAGCCAGATGACAGGGATGAACACTGAAGCTTTCTTT. Protein sequence: CASSQMTGMNTEAFF.

The chain has TRBV4-1 and TRBJ2-3, with D perhaps assigned TRBD1 or TRBD2 (5 bases each). Trimming removed 7 bases at V and 4 bases at J, with 21 bases between. Per the germline V gene, CDR1 is MGHRA and CDR2 is YSYEKL. This CDR3 is 16 amino acids long. CDR3 nucleotide sequence: TGCGCCAGCACCTTACTTGTAGGGACCTTCTCAGATACGCAGTATTTT. Translation: CASTLLVGTFSDTQYF.

The J gene is TRBJ2-7, the V gene TRBV15, with 7 bases aligning to TRBD1. The CDR3 extends over 16 amino acids. Germline CDR1 reads LNHNV; CDR2 reads YYDKDF (reference sequence). With V trimmed by 1 base and J by 5 bases, 11 bases remained unmatched. CDR3 in amino acids: CATSRGIREGGDEQYF. The CDR3 DNA sequence: TGTGCCACCAGCAGAGGCATACGGGAAGGGGGCGACGAGCAGTACTTC.

This chain connects TRBV5-4 to TRBJ2-7; tentative D call: TRBD1 (6 bases). Germline-derived CDR1 and CDR2 are SGHNT and YYREEE (reference sequence). The CDR3 has 15 amino acids. V was cut by 4 bases and J by 5 bases, with 19 bases left in between. DNA for the CDR3: TGTGCCAGCAGCGGGAGACAGGATTGGCCCGACGAGCAGTACTTC. It specifies CASSGRQDWPDEQYF.

For the CDR3, the DNA is TGTGCCAGCGGCCGGGGGGTTCGAAGCGGGAGGCGCGAGCAGTACTTC. As protein: CASGRGVRSGRREQYF. The chain carries TRBV6-4 and TRBJ2-7; 9 bases fit TRBD2. The germline CDR1 and CDR2 sequences are MRHNA and SNTAGT. The CDR3 loop spans 16 amino acids. Trimming took 8 bases from V and 6 from J; bases not matched to a gene: 17.

This chain joins TRBV5-5 and TRBJ1-4; 7 bases fit TRBD1. Germline V gives CDR1 SGHKS, CDR2 YYEKEE (reference sequence). The CDR3 totals 15 residues. Trimming removed 3 bases from V and 4 bases from J; junction bases left unmatched: 6. In nucleotides, the CDR3 is TGTGCCAGCAGCTCGGGACAGCTTCTTAATGAAAAACTGTTTTTT. Its translation: CASSSGQLLNEKLFF.

This chain joins TRBV5-1 and TRBJ2-7; D may be TRBD2 (6 bases). Trimming removed 0 bases at V and 4 bases at J, with 17 bases between. Germline CDR1 is SGHRS and CDR2 is YFSETQ. CDR3 length: 16 residues. This CDR3 reads CASSLAQAGTPYEQYF. The CDR3 nucleotides read TGCGCCAGCAGCTTGGCCCAGGCCGGGACTCCGTACGAGCAGTACTTC.

CDR3 DNA: TGTGCCAGCAGCTTAGATCTCGCTTTGACAGGGGGCAATGAGCAGTTCTTC. Protein product: CASSLDLALTGGNEQFF. The chain uses TRBV11-2 and TRBJ2-1; TRBD1 matches 9 bases. The CDR3 has 17 amino acids. Germline CDR1 and CDR2: SGHAT and FQNNGV. V was clipped by 0 bases and J by 6 bases; unmatched bases: 9.

V is TRBV6-5 and J is TRBJ2-3; D is possibly TRBD2 (5 bases). The V end was cut by 3 bases, the J end by 4 bases, with 11 bases between. Germline CDR1 MNHEY, CDR2 SVGAGI. The CDR3 extends over 14 amino acids. This CDR3 is CASSYSASPDTQYF. The CDR3 nucleotides read TGTGCCAGCAGTTATTCTGCTAGCCCAGATACGCAGTATTTT.

The chain employs TRBV4-1 and TRBJ2-3; the D gene is possibly TRBD1 (6 bases). The CDR3 runs to 15 residues. V was shortened by 3 bases and J by 0 bases, with 10 bases between the two germline ends. Germline CDR1 is MGHRA and CDR2 is YSYEKL. The CDR3 loop reads CASSHGTLSTDTQYF. CDR3 DNA sequence: TGCGCCAGCAGCCACGGGACACTTAGCACAGATACGCAGTATTTT.

V gene TRBV27 combines with J gene TRBJ1-2, with unresolved D. Germline assignment: CDR1 MNHEY and CDR2 SMNVEV (reference sequence). Deletions cut 3 bases from V and 8 bases from J, with 13 bases between. The CDR3 totals 13 residues. CDR3 in amino acids: CASSFGVQQGYTF. As DNA, the CDR3 is TGTGCCAGCAGTTTTGGGGTGCAGCAGGGCTACACCTTC.

This clone has only a few counts. The rearrangement joins TRBV11-2 to TRBJ1-1; TRBD1 matches at 7 bases. Germline assignment: CDR1 SGHAT and CDR2 FQNNGV. The CDR3 has 14 amino acids. The V gene end was trimmed by 5 bases and the J gene end by 6 bases; junction bases not matched to a gene: 9. The CDR3 DNA sequence: TGTGCCAGCAGCCTACCGACAGGGTGGCCTGAAGCTTTCTTT. This codes for CASSLPTGWPEAFF.

The chain has TRBV9 and TRBJ1-4; D is unresolved. This CDR3 is 15 amino acids long. The V end was cut by 4 bases, the J end by 5 bases, with 15 bases between. The germline CDR1 and CDR2 sequences are SGDLS and YYNGEE. The CDR3 DNA is TGTGCCAGCAGCACATGGGGTAACGCGAATGAAAAACTGTTTTTT. This gives the protein CASSTWGNANEKLFF.

Here the CDR3 DNA reads TGTGCCAGCAGCTCCGGGGTAGCGAGGGAGACCCAGTACTTC. The encoded protein is CASSSGVARETQYF. This sequence joins TRBV7-2 and TRBJ2-5; maybe TRBD2 (5 bases). V lost 4 bases to trimming and J lost 5 bases, with 14 bases between them. This CDR3 contains 14 residues. Germline loops: CDR1 SGHTA, CDR2 FQGNSA.

CDR3 nucleotides: TGTGCCAGCTCGCTTTTCCTAGAGACCCAAGAGACCCAGTACTTC. Its translation is CASSLFLETQETQYF. The V call is TRBV18, the J call TRBJ2-5, with unresolved D. The CDR3 has 15 residues. Trimming took 6 bases from V and 1 from J, leaving 15 bases between them. CDR1 and CDR2 from the germline V gene are KGHSH and LQKENI.

The gene calls are TRBV19 and TRBJ2-1; D is unresolved. The CDR3 consists of 13 residues. Deletions cut 5 bases from V and 4 bases from J, with 9 bases between. Germline CDR1 and CDR2: LNHDA and SQIVND (reference sequence). The CDR3 DNA reads as TGTGCCAGTAGTCCGGCTAGTTACAATGAGCAGTTCTTC. Translated: CASSPASYNEQFF.

This clone has a handful of counts. V gene TRBV5-5 combines with J gene TRBJ2-2, with TRBD2 matching 7 bases. Germline V gives CDR1 SGHKS, CDR2 YYEKEE (reference sequence). The CDR3 runs 14 residues. Trimming took 7 bases from V and 4 from J; bases not matched to a gene: 7. This CDR3 reads CASVGGRGTGELFF. CDR3 DNA sequence: TGTGCCAGCGTTGGCGGGAGAGGCACCGGGGAGCTGTTTTTT.

J is TRBJ2-7 and V is TRBV7-8; 8 nucleotides agree with TRBD2. The germline gives CDR1 SGHVS, CDR2 FQNEAQ. The CDR3 length is 15 residues. V was clipped by 4 bases and J by 3 bases; unmatched bases: 8. The CDR3, as DNA: TGTGCCAGCAGCTATCCAGCGGGAGCCCTCTACGAGCAGTACTTC. It translates to CASSYPAGALYEQYF.